These T cell receptor beta chains were read from a single sample in a study of memory CD4+ T cells and cytomegalovirus serostatus. The protocol was immunoSEQ multiplex PCR, while the TCRdb copy is restricted to in-frame clones and leaves out a portion. This sample has 40,000 to 45,000 clones, with over 65% found just once. The sample taken for sequencing was memory CD4+ T cells from blood. The origin of the receptors is an adult in good health and CMV-seronegative. The CDR3 runs from the conserved cysteine through the conserved F or W. Each record gives: clone size, V gene, D gene, J gene, CDR3 DNA, CDR3 protein. D genes are given only for firm matches. The listing skips clone size in some rows; elsewhere it reads once, few, many or a size class.

>once|TRBV5-1|NA|TRBJ2-7
TGCGCCAGCAGCTTGGGGTCCTCCGGTTTGGGTTACGAGCAGTACTTC
CASSLGSSGLGYEQYF
>NA|TRBV4-2|TRBD1|TRBJ1-2
TGTGCCAGCAGCCAAGAAATGTTCGGACAGGGACTGAATGGCTACACCTTC
CASSQEMFGQGLNGYTF
>NA|TRBV2|NA|TRBJ2-5
TGTGCCAGCAGTGAATGGGAGACCCAGTACTTC
CASSEWETQYF
>NA|TRBV2|NA|TRBJ2-7
TGTGCCAGCACAGAACAGGGCTACGAGCAGTACTTC
CASTEQGYEQYF
>NA|TRBV19|NA|TRBJ1-2
TGTGCCAGTAGTAAGAGGGACTCCAACTATGGCTACACCTTC
CASSKRDSNYGYTF
>many|TRBV7-7|TRBD1|TRBJ2-2
TGTGCCAGCAGCTCGGGCAGGGGACAGTCCGGGGAGCTGTTTTTT
CASSSGRGQSGELFF
>NA|TRBV29-1|NA|TRBJ1-2
TGCAGCACAAGGGACGGTGGTGGCTACACCTTC
CSTRDGGGYTF
>few|TRBV19|TRBD1|TRBJ1-1
TGTGCCAGTAGCCCCAGGGGGGGCAACACTGAAGCTTTCTTT
CASSPRGGNTEAFF
>NA|TRBV5-6|NA|TRBJ2-7
TGTGCCAGCAGCTTCCAATACGAGCAGTACTTC
CASSFQYEQYF
>NA|TRBV7-6|NA|TRBJ1-3
TGTGCCAGCAGCTTAGGAGGGAGTCTGTATGGAAACACCATATATTTT
CASSLGGSLYGNTIYF
>NA|TRBV2|NA|TRBJ2-7
TGTGCCAGCCGGACGGCCTTCGAGCAGTACTTC
CASRTAFEQYF
>NA|TRBV10-2|NA|TRBJ2-1
TGCGCCAGCAGGGGGCAGCGCCTCGGTGAGCAGTTCTTC
CASRGQRLGEQFF
>once|TRBV5-1|TRBD1|TRBJ2-1
TGCGCCAGCACGGGCGGGACAGGGTACAATGAGCAGTTCTTC
CASTGGTGYNEQFF
>NA|TRBV18|NA|TRBJ1-6
TGTGCCAGCTCACCAAGTGGGGGCAGTTCACCCCTCCACTTT
CASSPSGGSSPLHF
>NA|TRBV7-6|NA|TRBJ2-7
TGTGCCAGCAGCTTAGCCCAATCTGGCTACGAGCAGTACTTC
CASSLAQSGYEQYF
>once|TRBV10-3|TRBD1|TRBJ1-6
TGTGCCATCAGTGAGGCAGGACAGGGGGATTCACCCCTCCACTTT
CAISEAGQGDSPLHF
>NA|TRBV13|NA|TRBJ2-1
TGTGCCAGCAGCTTAAGTGGGCTGGGCGCCTACAATGAGCAGTTCTTC
CASSLSGLGAYNEQFF
>NA|TRBV5-1|NA|TRBJ2-3
TGCGCCAGCAGCTACAGGGAGGGAGATACGCAGTATTTT
CASSYREGDTQYF
>NA|TRBV6-5|TRBD2|TRBJ2-3
TGTGCCAGCAGCACACTAGCGGGGACGCAGTATTTT
CASSTLAGTQYF
>NA|TRBV6-1|TRBD1|TRBJ2-7
TGTGCCAGCAGGGGACAGGGCTTCACCTACGAGCAGTACTTC
CASRGQGFTYEQYF
>once|TRBV18|NA|TRBJ2-1
TGTGCCAGCTCACCCGATCGGGCTGAGCAGTTCTTC
CASSPDRAEQFF
>NA|TRBV6-1|NA|TRBJ2-2
TGTGCCAGCAGTTCCCCACCGAACACCGGGGAGCTGTTTTTT
CASSSPPNTGELFF
>NA|TRBV7-2|NA|TRBJ1-2
TGTGCCAGCAGCTTAAACCAGGGTCTTTATGGCTACACCTTC
CASSLNQGLYGYTF
>NA|TRBV27|NA|TRBJ1-1
TGTGCCAGCAGTTTGTGGGGCGCCGGGGACACTGAAGCTTTCTTT
CASSLWGAGDTEAFF
>NA|TRBV4-2|NA|TRBJ2-6
TGTGCCAGCAGCGAGTCGAAAATAAATTCTGGGGCCAACGTCCTGACTTTC
CASSESKINSGANVLTF
>NA|TRBV28|TRBD2|TRBJ2-2
TGTGCCAGCACCCTGCGACTAGCGAACGCCGGGGAGCTGTTTTTT
CASTLRLANAGELFF
>NA|TRBV30|TRBD1|TRBJ1-2
TGTGCCTGGAGAATTGGACAGGGTGGTGGCTACACCTTC
CAWRIGQGGGYTF
>NA|TRBV19|TRBD1|TRBJ2-2
TGTGCCAGTAGTGTCGGACAGGGGAACACCGGGGAGCTGTTTTTT
CASSVGQGNTGELFF
>NA|TRBV7-8|NA|TRBJ2-5
TGTGCCAGCAGCTTGATGGGGGGACAAGAGACCCAGTACTTC
CASSLMGGQETQYF
>few|TRBV2|TRBD2|TRBJ2-3
TGTGCCAGCAGTGAAACGGGACTCCGGGGGGCAGATACGCAGTATTTT
CASSETGLRGADTQYF
>NA|TRBV6-5|NA|TRBJ1-1
TGTGCCAGCACCAACCGAGGGGCGACCGCTTTCTTT
CASTNRGATAFF
>NA|TRBV7-2|NA|TRBJ1-1
TGTGCCAGCAGCTACCGGCCTAACACTGAAGCTTTCTTT
CASSYRPNTEAFF
>NA|TRBV6-5|TRBD2|TRBJ2-7
TGTGCCAGCACCGGACTAGCGGGGACGGGGGAGCAGTACTTC
CASTGLAGTGEQYF
>NA|TRBV4-1|NA|TRBJ1-3
TGCGCCAGCAGCCCAACTCTTATCAGGGGCCAAAGCTCTGGAAACACCATATATTTT
CASSPTLIRGQSSGNTIYF
>NA|TRBV18|NA|TRBJ2-5
TGTGCCAGCTCACAGTCCCTTGAAGAGACCCAGTACTTC
CASSQSLEETQYF
>NA|TRBV7-9|TRBD1|TRBJ2-7
TGTGCCAGCAGCCCCGCAGGGGGTGGATACGAGCAGTACTTC
CASSPAGGGYEQYF
>NA|TRBV4-1|NA|TRBJ1-3
TGCGCCAGCAGCCCCGGTCCTGGAGGAAACACCATATATTTT
CASSPGPGGNTIYF
>NA|TRBV19|TRBD1|TRBJ1-6
TGTGCCAGTAGTACGGGACAGGGGGCCTATAATTCACCCCTCCACTTT
CASSTGQGAYNSPLHF
>few|TRBV19|TRBD1|TRBJ1-2
TGTGCCAGTAGTATTCCGATGCAGGGGGCGAAGTATGGCTACACCTTC
CASSIPMQGAKYGYTF
>few|TRBV6-5|TRBD1|TRBJ1-1
TGTGCCAGCAGTTACCGCACGGACAGGGACGCTTTCTTT
CASSYRTDRDAFF
>once|TRBV5-6|NA|TRBJ2-1
TGTGCCAGCAGCTCAGGGATAACGGGGAATGAGCAGTTCTTC
CASSSGITGNEQFF
>NA|TRBV9|NA|TRBJ1-6
TGTGCCAGCAACGCCGGGGGTCTTAATTCACCCCTCCACTTT
CASNAGGLNSPLHF
>few|TRBV9|NA|TRBJ2-2
TGTGCCAGCAGCGTAGGGACAGTCAACACCGGGGAGCTGTTTTTT
CASSVGTVNTGELFF
>few|TRBV29-1|NA|TRBJ1-1
TGCAGCGTTGAACGACAGATGAACACTGAAGCTTTCTTT
CSVERQMNTEAFF
>NA|TRBV4-2|NA|TRBJ2-1
TGTGCCAGCAGCCAGGCCTCCGACAATGAGCAGTTCTTC
CASSQASDNEQFF
>NA|TRBV5-6|NA|TRBJ1-5
TGTGCCAGCAGCTTGCTCCGGGGCGAGCAGCCCCAGCATTTT
CASSLLRGEQPQHF
>NA|TRBV7-3|TRBD2|TRBJ2-7
TGTGCCAGCAGCTTCGGCGGGGGCTACGAGCAGTACTTC
CASSFGGGYEQYF
>NA|TRBV5-4|NA|TRBJ2-2
TGTGCCAGCAGCCGGGGCGGGACGGCGAACACCGGGGAGCTGTTTTTT
CASSRGGTANTGELFF
>NA|TRBV14|NA|TRBJ1-6
TGTGCCAGCAGCCTACTCGGAGGGGAAAATTCACCCCTCCACTTT
CASSLLGGENSPLHF
>NA|TRBV10-3|TRBD1|TRBJ2-6
TGTGCCATAAGGGGACAGGGGTCGTCTGGGGCCAACGTCCTGACTTTC
CAIRGQGSSGANVLTF
>NA|TRBV5-4|NA|TRBJ1-1
TGTGCCAGCAGCTTGGGGGGAGCACAGGGTTCGGACACTGAAGCTTTCTTT
CASSLGGAQGSDTEAFF
>NA|TRBV7-2|NA|TRBJ2-5
TGTGCCAGCAGCGCCGCGGTGACCCAGTACTTC
CASSAAVTQYF
>NA|TRBV4-1|NA|TRBJ2-3
TGCGCCAGCAGCCACGGTTTGACAGATACGCAGTATTTT
CASSHGLTDTQYF
>NA|TRBV25-1|NA|TRBJ2-5
TGTGCCAGCAGTCAGGGCATCGAGACCCAGTACTTC
CASSQGIETQYF
>NA|TRBV28|NA|TRBJ1-5
TGTGCCAGCAGTTCCGATAGCAATCAGCCCCAGCATTTT
CASSSDSNQPQHF
>once|TRBV6-6|TRBD1|TRBJ2-1
TGTGCCAGCACTCGGACAGGGTCCTACAATGAGCAGTTCTTC
CASTRTGSYNEQFF
>few|TRBV5-1|NA|TRBJ2-7
TGCGCCAGCCGGGACACAGGCTACGAGCAGTACTTC
CASRDTGYEQYF
>NA|TRBV5-6|TRBD2|TRBJ2-1
TGTGCCAGCAGCTTGGACCCGGGACTAGCGGGGTACTACAATGAGCAGTTCTTC
CASSLDPGLAGYYNEQFF
>NA|TRBV10-3|TRBD1|TRBJ1-3
TGTGCCATCACCAGCGGACAGGGTTATGGAAACACCATATATTTT
CAITSGQGYGNTIYF